This T cell receptor beta chain was recovered during a study of T cells expressing NK-cell markers (TCRdb year 2020). About the investigation overall: Three sorted T-cell subsets (CD3+CD56+NKG2C+, CD3+CD56+NKG2C- and CD3+CD56-NKG2C+) from about 8 donors had their TCR beta-chain repertoires profiled. Seven of the eight sequenced donors were HCMV-seropositive and one was HCMV-seronegative. All eight donors whose samples were sequenced were randomly selected healthy volunteers, three of them men and five women. Illumina HiSeq 2000/2500, MiSeq or NextSeq was used to sequence libraries as 2 x 150 bp reads.

As for this clonotype: No antigen is known for it.

The reads were generated on an Illumina HiSeq 2000. 5'RACE template switching, by which a universal primer site and unique molecular identifiers were added, was used to make TCR beta cDNA libraries. Synthesis of cDNA was primed from the TCR beta constant segment and was followed by two consecutive PCR amplification steps. Under the source paper's analysis protocol: MIGEC was used to demultiplex reads and group the reads by UMI, and MiTCR was used to assemble and quantify clonotypes. To remove erroneous sequences, TCR cDNA sequences were retained only when supported by two or more reads. The tcR package was used for downstream repertoire analysis, with clonotypes matched between fractions based on CDR3 nucleotide sequence plus V segment. VDJmatch was used to annotate antigen specificity against VDJdb, with one amino acid substitution in CDR3 allowed. After the reads were reprocessed by TCRdb, one entry was made per CDR3 protein sequence, with no DNA. The V and J calls come from TCRdb's annotation, not from the publication. The table kept for this sample lists under 500,000 distinct CDR3 sequences. The top ten constitute more than 7% of the sample.

A commercial ELISA kit detecting HCMV-specific IgG in serum was used to determine HCMV serostatus. Ficoll density gradient centrifugation was used to isolate peripheral blood mononuclear cells from blood. CDR1 and CDR2, looked up from the germline V gene, are SGHRS and YFSETQ. From its cysteine to its phenylalanine, the CDR3 spans 17 amino acids. DNA is not recorded here. Paper-wide results and their limitations: Whether the expanded NKG2C-expressing T cell clones were specific for HCMV antigens was left unclear. Those dominant clonotypes were again the most abundant among CD3+CD56-NKG2C+ cells in a few donors, at about 25-60.1%. In six donors, the dominant CD3+CD56+NKG2C+ clonotypes were found to rank among the top 10 CD8+ clonotypes and to make up about 1.0-8% of CD8+ T cells.

The sample consisted of blood T cells: a sorted CD56 or NKG2C T cell subset, CD4+ or CD8+ T cells, or bulk PBMC T cells (not recorded which). The chain links TRBV5-1 with TRBJ2-4; TCRdb's D call of TRBD2 is untestable without DNA. The TCR sequence derives from a woman aged 18 to 75 in good health. The CDR3 region: CASRDGTPPIAKNIQYF.